These 18 T cell receptor beta chains came from one sample sequenced in a study of T cell responses to AZD1222 COVID-19 vaccine. Profiling relied on immunoSEQ multiplex PCR, and the TCRdb table lists in-frame clones only, not all of them. Altogether around 130,000 clones are present, 93% being singletons, with the ten largest covering about 5%. The sample in question was peripheral blood, obtained on day 0 of AZD1222 vaccination. The receptors come from an adult in good health.

The CDR3 here is CSPGEAFF. DNA for the CDR3: TGCAGCCCGGGAGAAGCTTTCTTT. The chain couples TRBV29-1 to TRBJ1-1; no clear D gene. This CDR3 is built from 8 residues. Germline assignment: CDR1 SQVTM and CDR2 ANQGSEA. Trimming removed 8 bases at V and 8 bases at J, with 6 bases between.

V gene TRBV25-1 combines with J gene TRBJ1-1, with unresolved D. The V gene lost 3 bases and the J gene lost 1 base, with 9 bases spanning the gap. Germline assignment: CDR1 MGHDK and CDR2 SYGVNS. The CDR3 consists of 14 residues. The CDR3 here is CASSDAGWNTEAFF. Written as DNA, the CDR3 is TGTGCCAGCAGTGATGCAGGCTGGAACACTGAAGCTTTCTTT.

The chain joins TRBV2 to TRBJ2-7; no clear D. The V gene's germline CDR1 is SNHLY and CDR2 FYNNEI. V was pared by 6 bases and J by 3 bases, with 6 bases between. This CDR3 has 11 residues. The CDR3 region is CASSYFYEQYF. CDR3 sequence (DNA): TGTGCCAGCAGCTATTTCTACGAGCAGTACTTC.

The chain carries TRBV20-1 and TRBJ1-1; D call uncertain. Trimming left V 3 bases short and J 1 base short, with 12 bases between. The germline V gene encodes CDR1 DFQATT and CDR2 SNEGSKA (reference sequence). This CDR3 region has 14 residues. DNA of the CDR3: TGCAGTGCTAGTGTGGGTTGGCGGAACACTGAAGCTTTCTTT. Translating gives CSASVGWRNTEAFF.

This sequence joins TRBV24-1 and TRBJ1-2; D is unresolved. The CDR3 length is 15 residues. Trimming shortened V by 2 bases and J by 6 bases, and 15 bases separated the two germline ends. The germline CDR1 and CDR2 sequences are KGHDR and SFDVKD. DNA of the CDR3: TGTGCCACCAGTGATTCCCCATCCTCTGGGGATGGCTACACCTTC. It specifies CATSDSPSSGDGYTF.

The chain recombines TRBV30 with TRBJ2-7, with D maybe TRBD1 (5 bases). V lost 8 bases, J lost 5 bases, and 16 bases lay in between. The CDR3 has 12 amino acids. Germline V gene sequence: CDR1 GTSNPN, CDR2 SVGIG (reference sequence). The CDR3 protein is CARGMASDEQYF. In nucleotides, the CDR3 is TGTGCCAGGGGAATGGCCTCGGACGAGCAGTACTTC.

This chain joins TRBV5-5 and TRBJ1-5; D uncertain. Germline CDR1 and CDR2: SGHKS and YYEKEE (reference sequence). The V end was cut by 2 bases, the J end by 0 bases, with 9 bases between. There are 15 residues in the CDR3. CDR3 sequence: CASSFSPYSNQPQHF. For the CDR3, the DNA is TGTGCCAGCAGCTTTTCCCCTTATAGCAATCAGCCCCAGCATTTT.

The chain has TRBV19 and TRBJ2-5; D is perhaps TRBD2 (6 bases). The CDR3 length is 14 residues. Germline-derived CDR1 and CDR2 are LNHDA and SQIVND (reference sequence). V lost 7 bases and J lost 6, with 18 bases in between. CDR3 DNA: TGTGCCAGTAAAGGAGGGGAAGGGAGGAAGACCCAGTACTTC. Translation gives CASKGGEGRKTQYF.

The chain uses TRBV7-9 and TRBJ2-2, with D hard to call. There are 12 residues in the CDR3. Germline V lookup: CDR1 SEHNR, CDR2 FQNEAQ (reference sequence). V was clipped by 1 base and J by 3 bases, with 0 bases between them. Written as DNA, the CDR3 is TGTGCCAGCAGCTTAGACACCGGGGAGCTGTTTTTT. Encoded protein: CASSLDTGELFF.

The rearrangement uses TRBV5-1 and TRBJ1-1; no clear D. Trimming stripped 5 bases from V and 1 base from J, with 6 bases between. The germline V gene has CDR1 SGHRS and CDR2 YFSETQ. This CDR3 has 12 residues. DNA for the CDR3: TGCGCCAGCAGGGAAGGGAACACTGAAGCTTTCTTT. Translated, it gives CASREGNTEAFF.

The V and J genes are TRBV16 and TRBJ2-7; D is perhaps TRBD1 (6 bases). The CDR3 loop spans 14 amino acids. Germline V gene sequence: CDR1 KGHSY, CDR2 FQNENV. Trimming stripped 6 bases from V and 2 bases from J, with 14 bases between. CDR3 amino acids: CASRPRDTPYEQYF. In nucleotides, the CDR3 is TGTGCCAGCAGACCCCGGGACACTCCCTACGAGCAGTACTTC.

V gene TRBV30 combines with J gene TRBJ1-1; a weak D match, TRBD1 (5 bases). Germline CDR1 reads GTSNPN; CDR2 reads SVGIG (reference sequence). Trimming stripped 3 bases from V and 0 bases from J, with 8 bases between. This CDR3 spans 13 amino acids. Here the CDR3 reads CAWRGRLNTEAFF. For the CDR3, the DNA is TGTGCCTGGAGGGGGCGCCTGAACACTGAAGCTTTCTTT.

The gene calls are TRBV27 and TRBJ1-4; D is ambiguous. Germline loops: CDR1 MNHEY, CDR2 SMNVEV (reference sequence). V was trimmed by 9 bases and J by 3 bases, leaving 14 bases between them. The CDR3 extends over 14 amino acids. The DNA of the CDR3 is TGTGCCAGTGGGGAGGTCCTGGCTAATGAAAAACTGTTTTTT. Translating gives CASGEVLANEKLFF.

This chain connects TRBV11-2 to TRBJ2-7; tentatively, D is TRBD1 (6 bases). Germline V lookup: CDR1 SGHAT, CDR2 FQNNGV. Trimming took off 0 bases at V and 2 bases at J, with 14 bases between the two ends. CDR3 length: 16 residues. CDR3 sequence reads: CASSLDPDRAAYEQYF. The DNA of the CDR3 is TGTGCCAGCAGCTTAGATCCGGACAGAGCTGCCTACGAGCAGTACTTC. Together with reference TRBV11-2 and TRBJ2-7, the CDR3 gives the full variable domain: EAGVAQSPRYKIIEKRQSVAFWCNPISGHATLYWYQQILGQGPKLLIQFQNNGVVDDSQLPKDRFSAERLKGVDSTLKIQPAKLEDSAVYLCASSLDPDRAAYEQYFGPGTRLTVT.

The chain joins TRBV15 to TRBJ2-5; D gene ambiguous. In germline, CDR1 is LNHNV, CDR2 YYDKDF (reference sequence). The length of the CDR3 is 16 residues. V was trimmed by 0 bases and J by 4 bases, leaving 15 bases between them. The CDR3 spells CATSRDQYESLETQYF. The CDR3, as DNA: TGTGCCACCAGCAGAGATCAGTATGAATCCTTAGAGACCCAGTACTTC.

The V call is TRBV23-1, the J call TRBJ2-5, with 8 bases lining up with TRBD2. TRBV23-1 carries the ORF label, with uncertain function. This CDR3 is 16 amino acids long. V lost 3 bases and J lost 4; bases outside the gene matches: 10. The CDR3 DNA reads TGCGCCAGCAGTCACAAACCGGGAGGGCCGGTAGAGACCCAGTACTTC. It encodes CASSHKPGGPVETQYF.

This clone was seen more than once but under ten times. In DNA, the CDR3 is TGTGCCAGCAGCGGGGACAGGTTCCTTTACAATGAGCAGTTCTTC. It codes for CASSGDRFLYNEQFF. The chain recombines TRBV7-3 with TRBJ2-1, with 8 bases that match TRBD1. Germline V CDR1 and CDR2: SGHTA, FQGTGA. Trimming cost V 5 bases and J 4 bases; bases outside gene matches: 7. The CDR3 is 15 amino acids.

J is TRBJ1-3 and V is TRBV19, with D possibly matching TRBD1 (6 bases). The CDR3 has 13 amino acids. The V and J ends lost 5 bases and 7 bases respectively, with 12 bases between them. Per the germline V gene, CDR1 is LNHDA and CDR2 is SQIVND (reference sequence). CDR3 in amino acids: CASSFDQGNTIYF. CDR3 nucleotide sequence: TGTGCCAGTAGTTTCGACCAGGGGAACACCATATATTTT.